A single sample gave rise to the 20 T cell receptor beta chains below, sequenced in a study of human T cells and chemical hapten exposure. The time point: patch test 2, 6 weeks after DPC sensitization. This sample's treatment: therapeutic diphenylcyclopropenone sensitization with weekly scalp DPC. Via MiXCR, TCRdb re-called the RACE reads, giving one row per CDR3 protein. The sample consists of nearly 55,000 distinct CDR3 sequences, 7.5% to 10% of them appearing once. The source was whole blood, collected in connection with sensitization to the hapten diphenylcyclopropenone (DPC). Receptor source: a woman in her forties or fifties with alopecia areata. Some clones in this sample may be carry-over from other donors' samples.

This clonotype was counted between two and nine times. The chain combines TRBV12-3 or TRBV12-4 with TRBJ1-6; 11 bases agree with TRBD1. V trimming: 6 bases; J trimming: 12 bases; junction bases outside the gene matches: 7. This CDR3 region has 14 residues. The CDR3 here is CASSYSGTGGPLHF. The CDR3 nucleotides read TGTGCCAGCAGCTACTCCGGGACAGGGGGACCCCTCCACTTT.

The chain uses TRBV4-1 and TRBJ2-2; D gene uncertain. The V end lost 0 bases, the J end lost 5 bases, and 4 bases lay between the germline ends. The CDR3 extends over 13 amino acids. Per the germline V gene, CDR1 is MGHRA and CDR2 is YSYEKL. In DNA form, the CDR3 reads TGCGCCAGCAGCCAAGAAAGGACCGGGGAGCTGTTTTTT. Its protein is CASSQERTGELFF.

The chain links TRBV6-5 to TRBJ1-1; 7 bases agree with TRBD1. CDR1 and CDR2 from the germline V gene are MNHEY and SVGAGI. V was pared by 5 bases and J by 8 bases, with 5 bases of the junction left unmatched. CDR3 size: 12 residues. The CDR3 nucleotides read TGTGCCAGCAGTACCGGGACAGCCGAAGCTTTCTTT. Amino acids: CASSTGTAEAFF.

V is TRBV28 and J is TRBJ2-7; 7 positions agree with TRBD1. The CDR3 has 13 amino acids. V lost 7 bases, J lost 3 bases, and 6 bases stayed unmatched. Germline CDR1 MDHEN, CDR2 SYDVKM. The CDR3: CASTGQGDYEQYF. In nucleotides, the CDR3 is TGTGCCAGCACAGGCCAGGGGGACTACGAGCAGTACTTC.

The chain has TRBV7-2 and TRBJ2-1, with 9 bases fitting TRBD2. CDR1 SGHTA and CDR2 FQGNSA come from the germline V gene. This CDR3 region has 16 residues. After removal of 5 bases from V and 5 bases from J, the junction contained 10 bases not matched to a gene. As DNA, the CDR3 is TGTGCCAGCAGCACCATAGCGGGGGCCGCCCACAATGAGCAGTTCTTC. This translates into CASSTIAGAAHNEQFF. Drawing the rest from reference TRBV7-2 and TRBJ2-1, the complete variable domain is GAGVSQSPSNKVTEKGKDVELRCDPISGHTALYWYRQSLGQGLEFLIYFQGNSAPDKSGLPSDRFSAERTGGSVSTLTIQRTQQEDSAVYLCASSTIAGAAHNEQFFGPGTRLTVL.

This clonotype turned up a few times. V usage is TRBV13 and J usage is TRBJ1-5, with D possibly being TRBD1 (5 bases). Germline V lookup: CDR1 PRHDT, CDR2 FYEKMQ (reference sequence). Trimming removed 5 bases from V and 2 bases from J, with 10 bases in between. The CDR3 spans 14 residues. Written as DNA, the CDR3 is TGTGCCAGCAGCGCAGGACAACGCAATCAGCCCCAGCATTTT. Protein product: CASSAGQRNQPQHF.

At least ten counts were recorded for this clonotype. The chain recombines TRBV7-9 with TRBJ1-2; D gene ambiguous. This CDR3 region has 12 residues. Germline V gene data show CDR1 as SEHNR and CDR2 as FQNEAQ (reference sequence). Deletions cut 1 base from V and 6 bases from J, with 6 bases between. The CDR3 spells CASSLVSDGYTF. In DNA form, the CDR3 reads TGTGCCAGCAGCTTAGTGAGCGATGGCTACACCTTC.

The chain combines TRBV7-9 with TRBJ1-2; D unclear. This CDR3 region has 14 residues. The germline V gene encodes CDR1 SEHNR and CDR2 FQNEAQ (reference sequence). Trimming cost V 5 bases and J 4 bases, with 14 bases left between them. The CDR3 region has the DNA TGTGCCAGCAGCCCCTCGGCCCTAATCTATGGCTACACCTTC. This encodes CASSPSALIYGYTF. Full variable domain (rest looked up from reference TRBV7-9 and TRBJ1-2): DTGVSQNPRHKITKRGQNVTFRCDPISEHNRLYWYRQTLGQGPEFLTYFQNEAQLEKSRLLSDRFSAERPKGSFSTLEIQRTEQGDSAMYLCASSPSALIYGYTFGSGTRLTVV.

The table lists this clonotype with a few counts. V usage is TRBV6-6 and J usage is TRBJ2-7; either TRBD1 or TRBD2 may fit D (5 bases each). The V gene's germline CDR1 is MNHNY and CDR2 SVGAGI (reference sequence). Trimming stripped 6 bases from V and 0 bases from J, with 12 bases between. The CDR3 runs to 14 residues. The CDR3 here is CASSRDRSSYEQYF. CDR3 DNA sequence: TGTGCCAGCAGCCGGGACCGAAGCTCCTACGAGCAGTACTTC.

This clonotype was seen ten or more times. The rearrangement joins TRBV18 to TRBJ1-1, with TRBD1 identical over 7 bases. The CDR3 covers 14 residues. With V trimmed by 5 bases and J by 6 bases, 9 bases remained unmatched. Germline V gene sequence: CDR1 KGHSH, CDR2 LQKENI. CDR3 nucleotides: TGTGCCAGCTCATTACAGGGGAGCTCGGCTGAAGCTTTCTTT. It translates to CASSLQGSSAEAFF.

V and J are TRBV27 and TRBJ2-5; tentatively, D is TRBD1 (6 bases). Germline CDR1 MNHEY, CDR2 SMNVEV (reference sequence). V was trimmed by 5 bases and J by 5 bases, leaving 21 bases between them. The CDR3 is 16 amino acids. CDR3 protein: CASSLARGGAGETQYF. The CDR3 nucleotides are TGTGCCAGCAGTCTGGCTCGTGGGGGCGCAGGGGAGACCCAGTACTTC.

The chain is built from TRBV28 and TRBJ2-7; D gene unclear. Germline CDR1 and CDR2: MDHEN and SYDVKM. Trimming took off 2 bases at V and 2 bases at J, with 7 bases between the two ends. CDR3 length equals 13 residues. The CDR3 protein is CASSLTATYEQYF. The DNA of the CDR3 is TGTGCCAGCAGTTTAACAGCCACCTACGAGCAGTACTTC.

The V and J genes are TRBV20-1 and TRBJ1-2; 7 bases line up with TRBD1. The CDR3 spans 13 residues. After removal of 3 bases from V and 4 bases from J, the junction contained 5 bases not matched to a gene. The V gene's germline CDR1 is DFQATT and CDR2 SNEGSKA (reference sequence). DNA of the CDR3: TGCAGTGCTAGTGTACAGGGGATCTATGGCTACACCTTC. Protein product: CSASVQGIYGYTF.

This clonotype was observed many times. The chain has TRBV29-1 and TRBJ2-4; D perhaps matches TRBD1 (5 bases). V lost 6 bases to trimming and J lost 6 bases, with 15 bases between them. The germline V gene has CDR1 SQVTM and CDR2 ANQGSEA. The CDR3 consists of 13 residues. The CDR3 sequence is CSVGQGRRNIQYF. Written as DNA, the CDR3 is TGCAGCGTGGGCCAGGGTAGGAGAAACATTCAGTACTTC.

This clonotype was counted between two and nine times. Mismatch with germline at one junction end may stem from a read error. The chain links TRBV11-2 to TRBJ2-7; 10 bases align to TRBD2. Germline V gives CDR1 SGHAT, CDR2 FQNNGV. CDR3 length: 12 amino acids. The chain's CDR3 is CASSLGPGLASF. The CDR3 nucleotides read TGTGCCAGCAGCTTAGGTCCGGGACTAGCGTCCTTC.

This clonotype was counted between two and nine times. V gene TRBV5-1 combines with J gene TRBJ2-3, with 10 positions matching TRBD2. The CDR3 loop spans 16 amino acids. The V and J ends lost 4 bases and 7 bases, in that order; junction bases with no gene match: 12. The germline V gene has CDR1 SGHRS and CDR2 YFSETQ. For the CDR3, the DNA is TGCGCCAGCAGCCCTACGAGCGGGGGGGCTATTCATACGCAGTATTTT. Residues: CASSPTSGGAIHTQYF.

With respect to this clonotype: An end of the junction differs from the germline gene, which may be a read error. The CDR3 here is CVSSHLTQRGRLREQYF. As DNA, the CDR3 is TGTGTCAGCAGCCATCTCACCCAAAGGGGTCGGTTACGCGAGCAGTACTTC. The rearrangement joins TRBV3-1 to TRBJ2-7; tentatively, D is TRBD1 (5 bases). Germline V lookup: CDR1 LGHDT, CDR2 YNNKEL (reference sequence). The CDR3 runs to 17 residues.

In this sample, this clonotype turned up many times. The chain couples TRBV18 to TRBJ2-1, with D unresolved. From germline, CDR1 is KGHSH and CDR2 LQKENI. Between the trimmed V and J ends, which lost 0 bases and 5 bases, there was a span of 5 bases. This CDR3 has 13 residues. The CDR3 region has the DNA TGTGCCAGCTCACCACCCTGGAACAATGAGCAGTTCTTC. Amino acids: CASSPPWNNEQFF. The full variable domain, rest sourced from reference TRBV18 and TRBJ2-1, is NAGVMQNPRHLVRRRGQEARLRCSPMKGHSHVYWYRQLPEEGLKFMVYLQKENIIDESGMPKERFSAEFPKEGPSILRIQQVVRGDSAAYFCASSPPWNNEQFFGPGTRLTVL.

This clonotype was recorded at least ten times. The junction departs from the called germline gene at one end, perhaps through a read error. The chain employs TRBV4-3 and TRBJ1-6; possible D gene TRBD1, 5 bases. CDR3 length: 17 residues. Per germline, CDR1 LGHNA and CDR2 YSLEER. The CDR3 DNA follows: TGCGCCAGCAGCCAAGGTCCAGGGCGAGGTTCCAATTCACCCCTCCCCTTT. Its protein product is CASSQGPGRGSNSPLPF.

The chain combines TRBV28 with TRBJ2-3, with 12 bases matching TRBD2. Germline CDR1 MDHEN, CDR2 SYDVKM. J lost 2 bases, V lost 1 base, and 7 bases had no gene match. The length of the CDR3 is 18 residues. The CDR3 spells CASSLSPSGGELTDTQYF. CDR3 coding DNA: TGTGCCAGCAGTTTATCCCCTAGCGGGGGGGAACTCACAGATACGCAGTATTTT.